These T cell receptor beta chains were read from a single sample in a study of graft-versus-host responses after intestinal transplantation. These receptors have no identified antigens. Only in-frame clones appear in the TCRdb table, and some are missing; sequencing was by immunoSEQ multiplex PCR. The table has 50,000 to 60,000 clones, roughly 91% seen once; the top ten hold 2% to 3%. Sequencing was performed on unstimulated CD4+ T cells sorted from spleen or lymph node cells, taken before transplant. These TCRs come from a human donor who was the organ donor for an intestinal transplant. Each CDR3 is given with its conserved first and last residue. The D gene is left open where the match is weak. Rows give clone size only sometimes, using once, few, many, or a class for an expanded clone.

>-|TRBV11-2|-|TRBJ2-3
TGTGCCAGCAGCTTGACTAGCACAGATACGCAGTATTTT
CASSLTSTDTQYF
>-|TRBV5-1|-|TRBJ2-5
TGCGCCAGCAGCTTGTGGGGCAGGGGAGAGACCCAGTACTTC
CASSLWGRGETQYF
>TRBD2|TRBV9|-|TRBJ2-3
TGTGCCAGCAGCGTAGGGCTAGCGGGAGGGACAGATACGCAGTATTTT
CASSVGLAGGTDTQYF
>TRBD1|TRBV9|-|TRBJ1-5
TGTGCCAGCAGCGCCGGACAGGGGACCAATCAGCCCCAGCATTTT
CASSAGQGTNQPQHF
>-|TRBV5-5|-|TRBJ2-7
TGTGCCAGCAGCTTGCACTACGAGCAGTACTTC
CASSLHYEQYF
>TRBD2|TRBV28|-|TRBJ2-2
TGTGCCAGCAGCCACCGGGGGGTAGCGCCCACCGGGGAGCTGTTTTTT
CASSHRGVAPTGELFF
>TRBD1|TRBV7-9|-|TRBJ2-1
TGTGCCAGCAGACGGACAGGGAGAATCGATGAGCAGTTCTTC
CASRRTGRIDEQFF
>TRBD1|TRBV6-5|-|TRBJ2-3
TGTGCCAACACAGGGGGCGCAGATACGCAGTATTTT
CANTGGADTQYF
>-|TRBV4-1|once|TRBJ2-7
TGCGCCAGCAGCCAAAAGGGATCACCCTACGAGCAGTACTTC
CASSQKGSPYEQYF
>-|TRBV4-1|-|TRBJ2-3
TGCGCCAGCAGCCAAGATGGCAGGGGTGTCACAGATACGCAGTATTTT
CASSQDGRGVTDTQYF
>-|TRBV28|-|TRBJ1-2
TGTGCCAGCAGCCTTCCTTCAGGAGCAGGGAACTATGGCTACACCTTC
CASSLPSGAGNYGYTF
>-|TRBV28|-|TRBJ2-1
TGTGCCAGCAGTTTATTGGGTGTTTGGGGCTCCTACAATGAGCAGTTCTTC
CASSLLGVWGSYNEQFF
>TRBD2|TRBV27|-|TRBJ2-7
TGTGCCAGCAGATCTAGGACTAGCAGCCTCTACGAGCAGTACTTC
CASRSRTSSLYEQYF
>-|TRBV6-5|-|TRBJ1-1
TGTGCCAGCAGTTACTCGGGCCGGCGGAGCACTGAAGCTTTCTTT
CASSYSGRRSTEAFF
>-|TRBV7-6|-|TRBJ2-3
TGTGCCAGCAGCTCCTTCGATACGCAGTATTTT
CASSSFDTQYF
>-|TRBV15|once|TRBJ2-1
TGTGCCACCAGCAGAGTACCCGACGCAACCAATGAGCAGTTCTTC
CATSRVPDATNEQFF
>TRBD1|TRBV11-1|-|TRBJ2-7
TGTGCCAGCAGCCTGAGGACAGGTGGAGGATACGAGCAGTACTTC
CASSLRTGGGYEQYF
>-|TRBV6-5|-|TRBJ1-5
TGTGCCAGCAGTTACTCAAAATATAGCAATCAGCCCCAGCATTTT
CASSYSKYSNQPQHF
>TRBD2|TRBV9|few|TRBJ2-2
TGTGCCAGCAGACCCCTGAAGGGAGGGCGGACCGGGGAGCTGTTTTTT
CASRPLKGGRTGELFF
>-|TRBV6-1|once|TRBJ1-2
TGTGCCAGCAGTGGGGTATCGGATATTTTCTATGGCTACACCTTC
CASSGVSDIFYGYTF
>-|TRBV7-2|-|TRBJ2-7
TGTGCCAGCAGCTTAACGGGGGCCTACGAGCAGTACTTC
CASSLTGAYEQYF
>-|TRBV7-8|-|TRBJ2-1
TGTGCCAGCAGCCCACGGGCTGCACTCTACAATGAGCAGTTCTTC
CASSPRAALYNEQFF
>TRBD2|TRBV25-1|-|TRBJ2-3
TGTGCCAGCAGTTACGGGACTACCCACACAGATACGCAGTATTTT
CASSYGTTHTDTQYF
>TRBD1|TRBV30|-|TRBJ2-5
TGTGCCTGGAGCCGCGCGCAGGGGGCTTTCGAGACCCAGTACTTC
CAWSRAQGAFETQYF
>TRBD2|TRBV4-3|-|TRBJ2-3
TGCGCCAGCAGCCAAGACGGGAGAAGCGGGAATATAGATACGCAGTATTTT
CASSQDGRSGNIDTQYF
>-|TRBV5-4|-|TRBJ1-2
TGTGCCAGCAGCTGGCAGGGTTCCAGGGTTCCCTATGGCTACACCTTC
CASSWQGSRVPYGYTF